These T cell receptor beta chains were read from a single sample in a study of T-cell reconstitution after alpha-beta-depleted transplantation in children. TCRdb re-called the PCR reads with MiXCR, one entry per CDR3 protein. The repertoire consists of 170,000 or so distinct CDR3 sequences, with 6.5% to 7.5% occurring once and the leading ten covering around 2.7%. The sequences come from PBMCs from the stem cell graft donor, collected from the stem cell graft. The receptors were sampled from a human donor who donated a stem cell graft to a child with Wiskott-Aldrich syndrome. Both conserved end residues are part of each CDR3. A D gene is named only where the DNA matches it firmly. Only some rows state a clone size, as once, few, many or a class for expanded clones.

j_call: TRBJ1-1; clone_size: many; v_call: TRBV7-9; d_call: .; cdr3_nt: TGTGCCAGCAGCACTCCAGGGAACACTGAAGCTTTCTTT; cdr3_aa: CASSTPGNTEAFF
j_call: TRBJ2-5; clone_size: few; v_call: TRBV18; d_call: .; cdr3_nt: TGTGCCAGCTCACCGAGGGGGGACCAAGAGACCCAGTACTTC; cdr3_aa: CASSPRGDQETQYF
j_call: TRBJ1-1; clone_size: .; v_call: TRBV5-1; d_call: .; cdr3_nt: TGCGCCAGCAGCCGGGACGCAAACACTGAAGCTTTCTTT; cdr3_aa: CASSRDANTEAFF
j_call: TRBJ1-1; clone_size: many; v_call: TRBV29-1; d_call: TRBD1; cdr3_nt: TGCAGCGCTGGACAGGGTATGAACACTGAAGCTTTCTTT; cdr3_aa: CSAGQGMNTEAFF
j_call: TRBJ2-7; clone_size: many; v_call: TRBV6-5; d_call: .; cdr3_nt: TGTGCCAGCAGTTACTCTGTGGCAGGGGTCTACGAGCAGTACTTC; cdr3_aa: CASSYSVAGVYEQYF
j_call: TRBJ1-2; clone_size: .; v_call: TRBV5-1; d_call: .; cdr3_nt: TGCGCCAGCAGCCCCCAGGGGTCCGGGAGCGGCTACACCTTC; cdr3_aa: CASSPQGSGSGYTF
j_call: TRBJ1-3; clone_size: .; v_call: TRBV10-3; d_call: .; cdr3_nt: TGTGCCATCAGTAGAATTCAGGCCTCCTTACCCTCTGGAAACACCATATATTTT; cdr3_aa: CAISRIQASLPSGNTIYF
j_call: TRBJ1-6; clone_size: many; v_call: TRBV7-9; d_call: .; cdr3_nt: TGTGCCAGCAGCTTAACGGGGGGAGAATCACCCCTCCACTTT; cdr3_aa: CASSLTGGESPLHF
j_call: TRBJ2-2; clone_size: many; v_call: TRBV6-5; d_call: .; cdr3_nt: TGTGCCAGCAGTTACTCGATGACGAACACCGGGGAGCTGTTTTTT; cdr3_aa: CASSYSMTNTGELFF
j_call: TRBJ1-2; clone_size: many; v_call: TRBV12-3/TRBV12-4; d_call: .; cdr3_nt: TGTGCCAGCAGTTTTGCCGTTGGCTACACCTTC; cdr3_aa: CASSFAVGYTF
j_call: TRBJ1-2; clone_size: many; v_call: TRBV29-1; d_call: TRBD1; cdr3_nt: TGCAGCGCCGGACAGGGGAGGGTCGGGGGCTACACCTTC; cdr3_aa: CSAGQGRVGGYTF
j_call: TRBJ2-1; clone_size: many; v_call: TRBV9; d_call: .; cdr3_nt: TGTGCCAGCAGCGTGAGCTACAATGAGCAGTTCTTC; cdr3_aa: CASSVSYNEQFF
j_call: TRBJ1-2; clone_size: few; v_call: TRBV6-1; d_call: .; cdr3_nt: TGTGCCAGCAGTCCCTCTAGGGCTACGGCTGGCTACACCTTC; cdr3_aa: CASSPSRATAGYTF
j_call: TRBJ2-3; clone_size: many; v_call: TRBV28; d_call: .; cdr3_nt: TGTGCCAGCAGTCTGGGGACACATAGCACAGATACGCAGTATTTT; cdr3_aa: CASSLGTHSTDTQYF
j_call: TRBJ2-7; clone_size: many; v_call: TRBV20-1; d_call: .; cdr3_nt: TGCAGTGCTTATGACAGAACCTACGAGCAGTACTTC; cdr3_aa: CSAYDRTYEQYF
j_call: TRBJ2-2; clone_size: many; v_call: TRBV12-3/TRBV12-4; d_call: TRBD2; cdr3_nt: TGTGCCAGCAGTTTGATAGCGGGAGGCGCCGGGGAGCTGTTTTTT; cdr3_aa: CASSLIAGGAGELFF
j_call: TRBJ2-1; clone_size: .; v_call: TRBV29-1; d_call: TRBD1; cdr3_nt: TGCAGCGTCATTTACAGGGGAGACATTAATGAGCAGTTCTTC; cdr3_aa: CSVIYRGDINEQFF
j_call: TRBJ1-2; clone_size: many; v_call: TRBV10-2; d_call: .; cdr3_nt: TGCGCCAGCAGTGACGGGGATGCCGTTCGTGGCTACACCTTC; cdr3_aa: CASSDGDAVRGYTF
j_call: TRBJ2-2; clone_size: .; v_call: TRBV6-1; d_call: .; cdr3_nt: TGTGCCAGCAGCTGGACTGGGCCCGACACCGGGGAGCTGTTTTTT; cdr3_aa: CASSWTGPDTGELFF
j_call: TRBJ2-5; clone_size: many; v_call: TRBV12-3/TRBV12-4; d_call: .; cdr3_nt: TGTGCCAGCACCCGGAGGGGGGGGGAAGAGACCCAGTACTTC; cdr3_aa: CASTRRGGEETQYF
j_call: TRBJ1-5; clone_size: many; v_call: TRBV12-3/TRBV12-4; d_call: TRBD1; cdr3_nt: TGTGCCAGCAGCTTCGGGACAGGGGGTCAGCCCCAGCATTTT; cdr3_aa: CASSFGTGGQPQHF
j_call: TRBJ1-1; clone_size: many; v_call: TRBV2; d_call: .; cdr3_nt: TGTGCCAGCAGAAGCTGGGAGAAGAACACTGAAGCTTTCTTT; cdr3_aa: CASRSWEKNTEAFF
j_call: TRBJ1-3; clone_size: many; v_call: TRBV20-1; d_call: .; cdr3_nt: TGCAGTGCTAGACGGACGGGGACAGGAAACACCATATATTTT; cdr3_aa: CSARRTGTGNTIYF
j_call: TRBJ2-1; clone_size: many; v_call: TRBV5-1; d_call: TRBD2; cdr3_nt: TGCGCCAGCAGCTTGTATTCAGCGGGGGGACACAATGAGCAGTTCTTC; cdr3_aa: CASSLYSAGGHNEQFF
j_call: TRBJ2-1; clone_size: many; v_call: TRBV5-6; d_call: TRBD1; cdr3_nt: TGTGCCAGCAGCTTGTCGGACAGGGTCTACAATGAGCAGTTCTTC; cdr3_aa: CASSLSDRVYNEQFF
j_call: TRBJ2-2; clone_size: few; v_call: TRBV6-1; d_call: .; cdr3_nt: TGTGCCAGCAGTGAAGACTTGCGGCAGTTCGCGAACACCGGGGAGCTGTTTTTT; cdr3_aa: CASSEDLRQFANTGELFF
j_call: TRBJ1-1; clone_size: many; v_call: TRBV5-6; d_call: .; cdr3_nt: TGTGCCAGCAGCTCCCTACACACTGAAGCTTTCTTT; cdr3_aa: CASSSLHTEAFF
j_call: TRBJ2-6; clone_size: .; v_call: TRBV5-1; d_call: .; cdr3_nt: TGCGCCAGCAGCTTGGCCAGGGGAGGGGCCAACGTCCTGACTTTC; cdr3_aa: CASSLARGGANVLTF
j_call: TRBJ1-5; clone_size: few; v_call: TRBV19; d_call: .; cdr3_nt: TGTGCCAGTAGTATAGGGTCTCAGCCCCAGCATTTT; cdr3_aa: CASSIGSQPQHF
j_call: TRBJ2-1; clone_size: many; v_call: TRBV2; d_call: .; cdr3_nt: TGTGCCAGCAGTGGAGGACTCCTAACCTCTTCCCCGGAGTTCTTC; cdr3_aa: CASSGGLLTSSPEFF
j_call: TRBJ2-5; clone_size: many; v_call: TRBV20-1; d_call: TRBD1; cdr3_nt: TGCAGTGCTAGAGTTGGCGGAAACAGGGGAGAGACCCAGTACTTC; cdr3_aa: CSARVGGNRGETQYF
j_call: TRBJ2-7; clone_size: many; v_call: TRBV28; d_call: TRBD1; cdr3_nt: TGTGCCAGCACTCCATCCGGGACCGGGACAGACGTAATAGAGCAGTACTTC; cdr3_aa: CASTPSGTGTDVIEQYF
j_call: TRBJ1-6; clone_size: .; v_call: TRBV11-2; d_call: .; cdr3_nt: TGTGCCAGCAGCTTAGCCCGAACCAATAATTCACCCCTCCACTTT; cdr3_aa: CASSLARTNNSPLHF
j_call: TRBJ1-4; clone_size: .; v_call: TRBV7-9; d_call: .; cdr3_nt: TGTGCCAGCAGCGTAAGGACGGTACTTAATGAAAAACTGTTTTTT; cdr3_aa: CASSVRTVLNEKLFF
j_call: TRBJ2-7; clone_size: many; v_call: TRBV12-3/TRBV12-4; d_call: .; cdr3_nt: TGTGCCAGCAGTCTGACAGGTAACTACGAGCAGTACTTC; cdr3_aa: CASSLTGNYEQYF
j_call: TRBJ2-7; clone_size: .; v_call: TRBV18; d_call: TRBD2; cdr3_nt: TGTGCCAGCTCACCAAGCGGGATAACCCCCTACGAGCAGTACTTC; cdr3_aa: CASSPSGITPYEQYF
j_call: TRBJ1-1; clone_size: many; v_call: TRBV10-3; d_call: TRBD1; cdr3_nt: TGTGCCATCAGCCAGACAGGGGGCCTGAACACTGAAGCTTTCTTT; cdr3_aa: CAISQTGGLNTEAFF
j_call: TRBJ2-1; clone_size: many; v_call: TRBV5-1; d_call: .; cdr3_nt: TGCGCCAGCAGCACTGCCGGGACAATAAACAATGAGCAGTTCTTC; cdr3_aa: CASSTAGTINNEQFF
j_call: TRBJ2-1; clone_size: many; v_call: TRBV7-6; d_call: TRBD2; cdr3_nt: TGTGCCAGCAGTGTACGCTGGGGGGGCTCCTACAATGAGCAGTTCTTC; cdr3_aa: CASSVRWGGSYNEQFF
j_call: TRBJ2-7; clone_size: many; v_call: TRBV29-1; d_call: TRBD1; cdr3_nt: TGCAGCGCCGGGGACAGAAGCTCCTACGAGCAGTACTTC; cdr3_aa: CSAGDRSSYEQYF
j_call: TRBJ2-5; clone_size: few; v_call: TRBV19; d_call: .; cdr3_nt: TGTGCCAGTAGTATAAATAGCCGGGAGACCCAGTACTTC; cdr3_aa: CASSINSRETQYF
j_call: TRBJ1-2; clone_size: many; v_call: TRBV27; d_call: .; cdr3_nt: TGTGCCAGCGCGGGGTACAGGGACGGAACTAACTATGGCTACACCTTC; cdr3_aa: CASAGYRDGTNYGYTF
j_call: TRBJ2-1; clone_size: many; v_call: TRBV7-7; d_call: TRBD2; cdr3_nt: TGTGCCAGCAGCTTAGCCCTTGGGCTAGCGGGGATCAATGAGCAGTTCTTC; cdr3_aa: CASSLALGLAGINEQFF
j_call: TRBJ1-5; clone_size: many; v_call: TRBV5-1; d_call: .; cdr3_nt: TGCGCCAGCAGCTTGGGGGACGCGGAGCCCATGCCCCAGCATTTT; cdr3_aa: CASSLGDAEPMPQHF
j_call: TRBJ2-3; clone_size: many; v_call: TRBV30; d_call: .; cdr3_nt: TGTGCCTGGAGGCCCGGAACAGATACGCAGTATTTT; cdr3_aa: CAWRPGTDTQYF
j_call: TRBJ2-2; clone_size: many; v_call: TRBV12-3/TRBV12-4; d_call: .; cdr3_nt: TGTGCCAGCAGTCCCCCCGCCGGGGAGCTGTTTTTT; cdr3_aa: CASSPPAGELFF
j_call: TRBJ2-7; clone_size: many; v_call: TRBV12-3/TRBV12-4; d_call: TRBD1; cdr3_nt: TGTGCCAGCAGTCAGGACAGGGTCTACGAGCAGTACTTC; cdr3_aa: CASSQDRVYEQYF
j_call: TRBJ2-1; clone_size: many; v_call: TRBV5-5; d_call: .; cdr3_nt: TGTGCCAGCAGCTTCCGTTTACAGGAGTACGGTGAGCAGTTCTTC; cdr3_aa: CASSFRLQEYGEQFF
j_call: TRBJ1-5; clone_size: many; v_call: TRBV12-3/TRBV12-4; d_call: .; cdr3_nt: TGTGCCAGCAGTTTGGGGTTAGATCAGCCCCAGCATTTT; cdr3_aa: CASSLGLDQPQHF
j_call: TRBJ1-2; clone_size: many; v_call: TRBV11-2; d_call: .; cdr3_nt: TGTGCCAGCAGCTCCTCAGGGAACTATGGCTACACCTTC; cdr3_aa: CASSSSGNYGYTF
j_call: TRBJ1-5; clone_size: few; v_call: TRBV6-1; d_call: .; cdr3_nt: TGTGCCAGCAAAACCGAGGACAGCCCTAGCAATCAGCCCCAGCATTTT; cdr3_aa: CASKTEDSPSNQPQHF
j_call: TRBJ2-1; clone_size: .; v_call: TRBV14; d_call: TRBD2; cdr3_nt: TGTGCCAGCTCTCAACTAGCGTTTCCATTCAGCTCCTACAATGAGCAGTTCTTC; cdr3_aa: CASSQLAFPFSSYNEQFF
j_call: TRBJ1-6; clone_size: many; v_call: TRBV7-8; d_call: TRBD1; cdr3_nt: TGTGCCAGCAGCGGGCAGGGGGGATCTAATTCACCCCTCCACTTT; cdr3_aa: CASSGQGGSNSPLHF